This T cell receptor (beta chain) appears in the sequencing data of a study of early T cells in non-severe SARS-CoV-2 infection. This clonotype has at least ten counts. Unique molecular identifiers (one per individual cDNA molecule) were attached. TCRdb called the 5' RACE reads again in MiXCR, with one record for every CDR3 protein. The sample contains roughly 45,000 distinct CDR3 sequences, about 11% of which appear only once. The germline CDR1 and CDR2 sequences are MNHNY and SVGAGI (reference sequence). V lost 0 bases to trimming and J lost 1 base, with 9 bases between them. This CDR3 region has 15 residues.

The sequencing input was whole blood. The chain joins TRBV6-6 to TRBJ1-1, with D hard to call. The receptor was derived from an adult who was a healthcare worker with PCR-confirmed SARS-CoV-2 infection or an uninfected control (not recorded which). The CDR3 nucleotides are TGTGCCAGCAGTTACTCGTTAGGCGCGAACACTGAAGCTTTCTTT. It specifies CASSYSLGANTEAFF.